Shown below are 2 T cell receptor beta chains from a single sample sequenced in a study of shared T cell receptors in the human thymus. Repertoires were generated with immunoSEQ multiplex PCR, while TCRdb's copy carries only in-frame clones and drops some. The sample carries more than 300,000 clones, approximately 95% recorded once. Sequencing input: thymocytes. Source of these receptors: a human donor.

J is TRBJ1-3 and V is TRBV28; TRBD1 agrees at 10 bases. The germline V gene encodes CDR1 MDHEN and CDR2 SYDVKM. The CDR3 is 18 residues long. The V segment lost 2 bases and the J segment 0 bases; nucleotides outside the gene matches: 7. CDR3 in DNA: TGTGCCAGCAGTTTAGCCGGGACAGGGGTCCGCTCTGGAAACACCATATATTTT. This codes for CASSLAGTGVRSGNTIYF.

The V gene is TRBV28, the J gene TRBJ2-3, with 15 bases that match TRBD2. The CDR3 spans 16 residues. Trimming cost V 6 bases and J 4 bases; bases outside gene matches: 5. The germline V gene encodes CDR1 MDHEN and CDR2 SYDVKM. CDR3 in DNA: TGTGCCAGCAGCCCAGGGACTAGCGGGAGGTCAGATACGCAGTATTTT. This translates into CASSPGTSGRSDTQYF.